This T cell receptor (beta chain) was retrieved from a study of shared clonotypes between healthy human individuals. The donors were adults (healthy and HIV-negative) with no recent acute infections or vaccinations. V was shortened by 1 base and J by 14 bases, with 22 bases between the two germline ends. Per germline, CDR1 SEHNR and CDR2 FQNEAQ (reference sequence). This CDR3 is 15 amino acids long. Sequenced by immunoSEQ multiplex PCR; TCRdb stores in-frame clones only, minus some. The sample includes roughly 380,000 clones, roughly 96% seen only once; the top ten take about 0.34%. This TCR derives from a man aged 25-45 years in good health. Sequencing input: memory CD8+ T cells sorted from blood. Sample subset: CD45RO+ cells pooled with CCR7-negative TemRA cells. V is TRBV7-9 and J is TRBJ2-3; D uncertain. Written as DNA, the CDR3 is TGTGCCAGCAGCTTAGAGCCCCTCAATGGTCGAGTGACGTATTTT. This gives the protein CASSLEPLNGRVTYF.